One sample yielded the 20 T cell receptor beta chains listed below, sequenced in a study of blood T cell repertoires in COVID-19. The table came from immunoSEQ multiplex PCR; TCRdb's copy has only in-frame clones and leaves some out. The table shows about 140,000 clones, with around 84% occurring only once. Sequenced: peripheral blood. The receptors stem from an older woman with acute or convalescent COVID-19.

This chain joins TRBV24-1 and TRBJ2-3; the D is unclear. This CDR3 is 13 amino acids long. CDR1 is KGHDR, CDR2 SFDVKD, per germline. V lost 4 bases and J 6 bases, leaving 10 bases between the germline ends. This CDR3 reads CATSDLPSDTQYF. For the CDR3, the DNA is TGTGCCACCAGTGACTTACCCAGTGATACGCAGTATTTT.

This rearrangement joins TRBV19 to TRBJ1-4; D gene uncertain. CDR3 length: 14 residues. With 5 bases removed from V and 0 bases from J, the gap between germline ends came to 7 bases. From germline, CDR1 is LNHDA and CDR2 SQIVND (reference sequence). DNA of the CDR3: TGTGCCAGTAGTTTAATGTCAACTAATGAAAAACTGTTTTTT. The encoded protein is CASSLMSTNEKLFF. Using reference TRBV19 and TRBJ1-4 for the parts outside the CDR3, the full variable domain is DGGITQSPKYLFRKEGQNVTLSCEQNLNHDAMYWYRQDPGQGLRLIYYSQIVNDFQKGDIAEGYSVSREKKESFPLTVTSAQKNPTAFYLCASSLMSTNEKLFFGSGTQLSVL.

V gene TRBV15 combines with J gene TRBJ1-1, with unresolved D. The V gene's germline CDR1 is LNHNV and CDR2 YYDKDF (reference sequence). CDR3 length: 16 residues. The V gene lost 5 bases and the J gene lost 0 bases, with 16 bases spanning the gap. CDR3 region: CATSPTKGVLNTEAFF. CDR3 coding DNA: TGTGCCACCAGCCCAACAAAGGGAGTATTGAACACTGAAGCTTTCTTT.

CDR3 loop: CASSLGQGGSHEQYF. In nucleotides, the CDR3 is TGTGCCAGCAGCCTGGGACAGGGAGGTTCCCACGAGCAGTACTTC. The V and J genes are TRBV11-3 and TRBJ2-7; TRBD1 agrees at 9 bases. Germline V lookup: CDR1 SGHNT, CDR2 YENEEA. V gave up 5 bases and J gave up 5 bases; unmatched junction bases: 10. The CDR3 runs to 15 residues.

DNA of the CDR3: TGTGCCAGCAGCTTTTTTTCAGGGAGGGATCAGCCCCAGCATTTT. It codes for CASSFFSGRDQPQHF. This chain uses TRBV5-6 with TRBJ1-5, with a possible D match to TRBD1 (5 bases). Trimming cost V 2 bases and J 5 bases, with 14 bases left between them. Germline V CDR1 and CDR2: SGHDT, YYEEEE. This CDR3 spans 15 amino acids.

The chain has TRBV24-1 and TRBJ1-5, with TRBD1 matching over 7 bases. J was trimmed by 3 bases and V by 4 bases; bases with no gene match: 5. Germline values: CDR1 KGHDR, CDR2 SFDVKD. The CDR3 length is 15 residues. CDR3 protein: CATSEGGGFNQPQHF. DNA for the CDR3: TGTGCCACCAGTGAAGGGGGCGGTTTCAATCAGCCCCAGCATTTT.

CDR3 amino acids: CASSVASRDTSSGANVLTF. In nucleotides, the CDR3 is TGTGCCAGCAGCGTAGCTTCCCGGGACACCTCCAGTGGGGCCAACGTCCTGACTTTC. The genes are TRBV9 and TRBJ2-6; D might be TRBD1 (6 bases). V was cut by 0 bases and J by 3 bases, with 19 bases left in between. CDR1 is SGDLS, CDR2 YYNGEE, per germline. The CDR3 consists of 19 residues.

The rearrangement uses TRBV9 and TRBJ2-1; tentatively, D is TRBD2 (7 bases). Per the germline V gene, CDR1 is SGDLS and CDR2 is YYNGEE. Trimming took 2 bases from V and 2 from J, leaving 11 bases between them. CDR3 length equals 15 residues. The CDR3 bases are TGTGCCAGCAGCGTTTGGGGGGGCACCTACAATGAGCAGTTCTTC. Amino acid sequence: CASSVWGGTYNEQFF.

The genes are TRBV18 and TRBJ2-7; tentatively, D is TRBD2 (5 bases). This CDR3 contains 15 residues. Germline lookup yields CDR1 KGHSH and CDR2 LQKENI. Deletions cut 3 bases from V and 3 bases from J, with 15 bases between. CDR3 sequence (DNA): TGTGCCAGCTCACCTGCTGGGTCGGGGAACTACGAGCAGTACTTC. Residues: CASSPAGSGNYEQYF.

The CDR3 DNA sequence: TGCGCCAGCAGCTTAGACACAGGGACAGGAGCTTTCTTT. It codes for CASSLDTGTGAFF. The chain combines TRBV5-1 with TRBJ1-1, with 8 bases lining up with TRBD1. The CDR3 contains 13 residues. Trimming at V came to 2 bases and at J to 10 bases, leaving 7 bases not matched to a gene. The V gene's germline CDR1 is SGHRS and CDR2 YFSETQ.

The rearrangement joins TRBV4-2 to TRBJ1-3; tentative D call: TRBD1 (5 bases). Trimming took 0 bases from V and 0 from J, leaving 21 bases between them. This CDR3 region has 20 residues. From germline, CDR1 is LGHNA and CDR2 YNFKEQ. The CDR3 DNA sequence: TGTGCCAGCAGCCAAGAGTGGGACGGCGAGTCGACTAGCTCTGGAAACACCATATATTTT. Translated, it gives CASSQEWDGESTSSGNTIYF.

The gene calls are TRBV9 and TRBJ1-1, with TRBD1 as a possible D gene (5 bases). The CDR3 has 13 amino acids. Trimming pared 4 bases from V and 4 bases from J, leaving 11 bases between. CDR1 SGDLS and CDR2 YYNGEE come from the germline V gene. The CDR3 here is CASSSQGSTEAFF. Here the CDR3 DNA reads TGTGCCAGCAGCTCGCAGGGAAGCACTGAAGCTTTCTTT. Variable domain in full (rest from reference TRBV9 and TRBJ1-1): DSGVTQTPKHLITATGQRVTLRCSPRSGDLSVYWYQQSLDQGLQFLIQYYNGEERAKGNILERFSAQQFPDLHSELNLSSLELGDSALYFCASSSQGSTEAFFGQGTRLTVV.

The gene calls are TRBV7-2 and TRBJ2-1; 9 nucleotides line up with TRBD2. This CDR3 is 15 amino acids long. The germline gives CDR1 SGHTA, CDR2 FQGNSA. The trim removed 5 bases at V and 10 bases at J, leaving 12 bases unmatched. In nucleotides, the CDR3 is TGTGCCAGCAGCCAACTAGCGGGCCCCCAGGGGGAGCAGTTCTTC. Translation: CASSQLAGPQGEQFF.

V and J are TRBV5-1 and TRBJ2-3, with 10 nucleotides matching TRBD2. The J segment lost 2 bases and the V segment lost 5 bases, leaving 8 bases of the junction unmatched. Germline V gives CDR1 SGHRS, CDR2 YFSETQ. This CDR3 has 16 residues. CDR3 residues: CASRRSSGGPTDTQYF. Here the CDR3 DNA reads TGCGCCAGCAGGCGGAGTAGCGGGGGGCCCACAGATACGCAGTATTTT.

Concerning this clone itself: This specimen includes other DNA sequences encoding the same CDR3. This chain connects TRBV10-1 to TRBJ2-7; 7 bases are shared with TRBD2. Germline CDR1 reads WNHNN; CDR2 reads SYGVQD (reference sequence). The V gene end was trimmed by 6 bases and the J gene end by 4 bases; junction bases not matched to a gene: 0. This CDR3 comprises 11 residues. The CDR3 DNA reads as TGCGCCAGCAGCGGGGGGTACGAGCAGTACTTC. Translated, it gives CASSGGYEQYF.

The CDR3 coding sequence is TGTGCCACCAGTGATTTCGGGGGGTACAATGAGCAGTTCTTC. Protein sequence: CATSDFGGYNEQFF. This chain connects TRBV24-1 to TRBJ2-1, with 7 bases aligning to TRBD2. Germline V CDR1 and CDR2: KGHDR, SFDVKD. CDR3 length: 14 residues. Trimming removed 1 base from V and 4 bases from J; junction bases left unmatched: 0.

The chain recombines TRBV3-1 (or the pseudogene TRBV3-2) with TRBJ1-4; 7 nucleotides agree with TRBD1. The CDR3 spans 16 residues. V lost 3 bases, J lost 8 bases, and 12 bases stayed unmatched. Germline CDR1 is LGHDT and CDR2 is YNNKEL (reference sequence). In nucleotides, the CDR3 is TGTGCCAGCAGCCAGGATACAAGGGGGCTGGGGGAAAAACTGTTTTTT. It encodes CASSQDTRGLGEKLFF.

This clone was seen only once. The chain is built from TRBV10-2 and TRBJ1-5; D may be TRBD1 (6 bases). The CDR3 contains 19 residues. Germline assignment: CDR1 WSHSY and CDR2 SAAADI. V dropped 10 bases and J dropped 3 bases, with 31 bases sitting between them. CDR3 bases: TGCGCCACCGCGAATTCCTACAGACAGGCAAGGGGGTACAATCAGCCCCAGCATTTT. It translates to CATANSYRQARGYNQPQHF.

The chain joins TRBV4-1 to TRBJ2-5; TRBD2 aligns across 7 bases. V was pared by 7 bases and J by 2 bases, with 4 bases of the junction left unmatched. There are 13 residues in the CDR3. Germline V gene data show CDR1 as MGHRA and CDR2 as YSYEKL. The CDR3 protein is CASTSSGQETQYF. CDR3 bases: TGCGCCAGCACTTCTAGCGGACAAGAGACCCAGTACTTC.

V gene TRBV30 combines with J gene TRBJ2-3; 11 nucleotides line up with TRBD2. V lost 1 base and J lost 8; bases outside the gene matches: 5. There are 14 residues in the CDR3. The germline V gene encodes CDR1 GTSNPN and CDR2 SVGIG (reference sequence). Written as DNA, the CDR3 is TGTGCCTGGAGTGCCGGGACTAGCGGACGTACGCAGTATTTT. Its translation: CAWSAGTSGRTQYF.